These 27 T cell receptor beta chains share one sample of origin, sequenced in a study of blood T cell repertoires in COVID-19 (dated by TCRdb to 2018 to 2020). Library generation was performed with the immunoSEQ multiplex PCR assay. In its TCRdb copy, this immuneACCESS table keeps in-frame sequences only and misses some clones. Where compared with another copy, unresolved V genes explain less than half of these, and the others have no known cause. The table for this sample lists about 240,000 clones; roughly four fifths of them were counted only once. Roughly a tenth of the sample comes from the top ten. Sequencing input: peripheral blood. Receptors originate from a woman aged 80 or over with acute or convalescent COVID-19.

The gene calls are TRBV30 and TRBJ2-5, with D possibly TRBD1 on 6 matching bases. With 4 bases removed from V and 4 bases from J, the gap between germline ends came to 19 bases. The CDR3 sequence is 15 residues long. CDR1 GTSNPN and CDR2 SVGIG come from the germline V gene (reference sequence). The CDR3 region is CAWTPNTGLGETQYF. CDR3 bases: TGTGCCTGGACCCCAAATACAGGGCTGGGAGAGACCCAGTACTTC.

The chain joins TRBV5-1 to TRBJ2-7; 10 bases align to TRBD1. Germline CDR1 reads SGHRS; CDR2 reads YFSETQ. The CDR3 has 14 residues. The V segment lost 4 bases and the J segment 3 bases; nucleotides outside the gene matches: 4. This CDR3 reads CASSPGTGDYEQYF. CDR3 in DNA: TGCGCCAGCAGCCCGGGGACAGGGGACTACGAGCAGTACTTC.

The rearrangement uses TRBV2 and TRBJ1-6; 7 positions agree with TRBD1. The CDR3 spans 14 residues. J gave up 10 bases and V 5 bases, and 8 bases lay outside the gene matches. In germline, CDR1 is SNHLY, CDR2 FYNNEI. CDR3 sequence reads: CASSTRGGFSPLHF. The CDR3 nucleotides read TGTGCCAGCAGTACTCGAGGGGGCTTCTCACCCCTCCACTTT.

This clone was found a few times. This chain links TRBV18 with TRBJ2-7, with D possibly TRBD2 on 6 matching bases. Trimming removed 4 bases from V and 3 bases from J, with 10 bases in between. The CDR3 length is 13 residues. Germline assignment: CDR1 KGHSH and CDR2 LQKENI. The CDR3 here is CASSRTGGYEQYF. CDR3 nucleotide sequence: TGTGCCAGCTCACGAACCGGGGGCTACGAGCAGTACTTC.

This clone was seen more than once but under ten times. DNA for the CDR3: TGTGCCAGCAGCCGCCAGACAGGGGTGGGGAATTCACCCCTCCACTTT. Its translation is CASSRQTGVGNSPLHF. This rearrangement joins TRBV4-2 to TRBJ1-6, with 8 nucleotides matching TRBD1. Germline CDR1 is LGHNA and CDR2 is YNFKEQ. The CDR3 extends over 16 amino acids. V was pared by 4 bases and J by 7 bases, with 9 bases of the junction left unmatched.

The chain uses TRBV6-5 and TRBJ1-5, with D hard to call. The V gene lost 4 bases and the J gene lost 4 bases, with 5 bases spanning the gap. This CDR3 region has 12 residues. Germline V gene data show CDR1 as MNHEY and CDR2 as SVGAGI. The CDR3 sequence is CASSSGNQPQHF. The CDR3 DNA follows: TGTGCCAGCAGTTCGGGGAATCAGCCCCAGCATTTT.

V and J are TRBV5-1 and TRBJ2-5, with 7 bases matching TRBD1. Germline V gene data show CDR1 as SGHRS and CDR2 as YFSETQ. The CDR3 has 14 amino acids. V lost 4 bases and J lost 1; bases outside the gene matches: 4. The CDR3 DNA follows: TGCGCCAGCAGCGTCACAGGGGTCCAAGAGACCCAGTACTTC. Encoded protein: CASSVTGVQETQYF. The full variable domain, completed using reference TRBV5-1 and TRBJ2-5, is KAGVTQTPRYLIKTRGQQVTLSCSPISGHRSVSWYQQTPGQGLQFLFEYFSETQRNKGNFPGRFSGRQFSNSRSEMNVSTLELGDSALYLCASSVTGVQETQYFGPGTRLLVL.

The chain employs TRBV2 and TRBJ2-6; 7 positions agree with TRBD1. Trimming cost V 6 bases and J 4 bases; bases outside gene matches: 9. CDR1 and CDR2 from the germline V gene are SNHLY and FYNNEI. The CDR3 contains 16 residues. Here the CDR3 DNA reads TGTGCCAGCAGAAGATCAGGGGGTACGGGGGCCAACGTCCTGACTTTC. Translation: CASRRSGGTGANVLTF.

V usage is TRBV3-1 (or the pseudogene TRBV3-2) and J usage is TRBJ1-6, with D possibly matching TRBD1 (5 bases). This CDR3 has 15 residues. Trimming removed 2 bases at V and 10 bases at J, with 15 bases between. CDR1 and CDR2 from the germline V gene are LGHDT and YNNKEL (reference sequence). CDR3 sequence: CASSQSAGGISPLHF. CDR3 nucleotide sequence: TGTGCCAGCAGCCAATCCGCCGGGGGAATCTCACCCCTCCACTTT.

J is TRBJ1-2 and V is TRBV10-3, with 7 bases lining up with TRBD1. Trimming took 9 bases from V and 4 from J; bases not matched to a gene: 5. The CDR3 consists of 12 residues. The V gene's germline CDR1 is ENHRY and CDR2 SYGVKD. This CDR3 reads CAIRGGSYGYTF. In nucleotides, the CDR3 is TGTGCCATTCGAGGGGGCTCCTATGGCTACACCTTC.

The chain carries TRBV29-1 and TRBJ2-5; perhaps TRBD2 as D (5 bases). This CDR3 is 13 amino acids long. Germline V gives CDR1 SQVTM, CDR2 ANQGSEA. Trimming pared 4 bases from V and 3 bases from J, leaving 12 bases between. The CDR3 loop reads CSVAYGVEETQYF. Here the CDR3 DNA reads TGCAGCGTTGCTTACGGGGTGGAAGAGACCCAGTACTTC.

This chain uses TRBV19 with TRBJ2-2; the match to TRBD2 covers 11 bases. This CDR3 region has 17 residues. Germline assignment: CDR1 LNHDA and CDR2 SQIVND (reference sequence). V trimming: 7 bases; J trimming: 2 bases; junction bases outside the gene matches: 9. CDR3 residues: CASTRGSGGANTGELFF. In nucleotides, the CDR3 is TGTGCCAGTACTAGGGGTAGCGGGGGGGCAAACACCGGGGAGCTGTTTTTT.

This chain's CDR3 is CASRGLTFYNSPLHF. CDR3 sequence (DNA): TGTGCCAGCAGAGGACTGACTTTCTATAATTCACCCCTCCACTTT. The rearrangement uses TRBV27 and TRBJ1-6; no clear D. Germline V gene lookup returns CDR1 MNHEY and CDR2 SMNVEV (reference sequence). Between the trimmed V and J ends, which lost 6 bases and 3 bases, there was a span of 12 bases. The CDR3 covers 15 residues.

The chain links TRBV9 to TRBJ2-7, with unresolved D. The CDR3 totals 15 residues. V was shortened by 4 bases and J by 2 bases, with 16 bases between the two germline ends. From germline, CDR1 is SGDLS and CDR2 YYNGEE. CDR3 in amino acids: CASSPHPGTTYEQYF. In DNA form, the CDR3 reads TGTGCCAGCAGCCCCCACCCGGGTACTACCTACGAGCAGTACTTC.

This clone was seen a single time. The chain's CDR3 is CASSGGGYSNQPQHF. The CDR3 DNA reads TGTGCCAGTAGTGGCGGCGGGTATAGCAATCAGCCCCAGCATTTT. The genes are TRBV19 and TRBJ1-5; D not resolved. CDR3 size: 15 residues. Looked up from germline, CDR1 is LNHDA and CDR2 is SQIVND (reference sequence). The V gene lost 5 bases and the J gene lost 0 bases, with 11 bases spanning the gap.

The chain has TRBV15 and TRBJ1-1; D uncertain. This CDR3 is built from 13 residues. V shed 3 bases and J shed 2 bases, with 7 bases lying between them. From germline, CDR1 is LNHNV and CDR2 YYDKDF (reference sequence). The CDR3 is CATSRRRNTEAFF. CDR3 in DNA: TGTGCCACCAGCAGGAGGCGCAACACTGAAGCTTTCTTT. The full variable domain, with the rest looked up from reference TRBV15 and TRBJ1-1, is DAMVIQNPRYQVTQFGKPVTLSCSQTLNHNVMYWYQQKSSQAPKLLFHYYDKDFNNEADTPDNFQSRRPNTSFCFLDIRSPGLGDTAMYLCATSRRRNTEAFFGQGTRLTVV.

The chain has TRBV7-8 and TRBJ2-7; the match to TRBD2 covers 9 bases. Trimming took 4 bases from V and 3 from J; bases not matched to a gene: 16. Germline CDR1 and CDR2: SGHVS and FQNEAQ. The CDR3 consists of 18 residues. The CDR3 nucleotides are TGTGCCAGCAGCTACTCAACTGGAGGGCGGGGGGGCCTCTACGAGCAGTACTTC. Amino acids: CASSYSTGGRGGLYEQYF.

The chain combines TRBV3-1 (or the pseudogene TRBV3-2) with TRBJ1-2; 7 nucleotides line up with TRBD1. V trimming: 1 base; J trimming: 0 bases; junction bases outside the gene matches: 8. CDR1 is LGHDT and CDR2 is YNNKEL in the germline V gene (reference sequence). The CDR3 is 17 amino acids. The CDR3 region has the DNA TGTGCCAGCAGCCAAGGGTGGGACAGTCTTTCTAACTATGGCTACACCTTC. Translated: CASSQGWDSLSNYGYTF.

V and J are TRBV19 and TRBJ2-7; 11 positions match TRBD2. The CDR3 has 15 residues. Germline V gives CDR1 LNHDA, CDR2 SQIVND (reference sequence). V shed 6 bases and J 1 base; nucleotides not matched to a gene: 5. This CDR3 is CASRAGTSGSYEQYF. CDR3 bases: TGTGCCAGTAGAGCCGGGACTAGCGGATCCTACGAGCAGTACTTC.

The gene calls are TRBV3-1 (or the pseudogene TRBV3-2) and TRBJ1-1, with 7 bases matching TRBD1. Germline values: CDR1 LGHDT, CDR2 YNNKEL (reference sequence). This CDR3 is built from 12 residues. The V gene end was trimmed by 4 bases and the J gene end by 7 bases; junction bases not matched to a gene: 3. CDR3 amino acids: CASSRRQGEAFF. The CDR3 DNA reads TGTGCCAGCAGCCGCAGACAGGGTGAAGCTTTCTTT.

The chain has TRBV5-1 and TRBJ2-5; D is ambiguous. Germline V gives CDR1 SGHRS, CDR2 YFSETQ. The CDR3 length is 15 residues. The V gene lost 6 bases and the J gene lost 2 bases, with 17 bases spanning the gap. The DNA for the CDR3 is TGCGCCAGCACCCATGAGGCTTCCGGACAAGAGACCCAGTACTTC. It yields the protein CASTHEASGQETQYF.

The rearrangement joins TRBV3-1 (or the pseudogene TRBV3-2) to TRBJ1-6; unclear D gene. There are 15 residues in the CDR3. V was trimmed by 4 bases and J by 3 bases, leaving 10 bases between them. Germline V gene lookup returns CDR1 LGHDT and CDR2 YNNKEL (reference sequence). CDR3 coding DNA: TGTGCCAGCAGCCTCCAGCGAAACTATAATTCACCCCTCCACTTT. It codes for CASSLQRNYNSPLHF.

The gene calls are TRBV6-6 and TRBJ2-5; D call uncertain. In germline, CDR1 is MNHNY, CDR2 SVGAGI (reference sequence). This CDR3 region has 14 residues. Deletions cut 6 bases from V and 2 bases from J, with 13 bases between. This chain's CDR3 is CASRLDRVQETQYF. Written as DNA, the CDR3 is TGTGCCAGCAGATTGGATCGGGTACAAGAGACCCAGTACTTC.

The chain is built from TRBV6-5 and TRBJ1-3; perhaps TRBD1 as D (6 bases). The CDR3 contains 13 residues. Trimming pared 4 bases from V and 4 bases from J, leaving 8 bases between. CDR1 is MNHEY and CDR2 is SVGAGI in the germline V gene. CDR3 in amino acids: CASSSGTGNTIYF. DNA for the CDR3: TGTGCCAGCAGTTCCGGGACAGGAAACACCATATATTTT.

Concerning this clone: The same CDR3 can be traced to other DNA sequences in this sample. The V gene is TRBV12-3 or TRBV12-4, the J gene TRBJ2-1; D might be TRBD1 (6 bases). This CDR3 has 12 amino acids. Trimming removed 2 bases at V and 7 bases at J, with 6 bases between. As DNA, the CDR3 is TGTGCCAGCAGTTTAACAGGGAATGAGCAGTTCTTC. It encodes CASSLTGNEQFF.

The chain joins TRBV19 to TRBJ2-2; a possible D gene is TRBD2 (7 bases). This CDR3 is 14 amino acids long. Trimming removed 7 bases at V and 6 bases at J, with 15 bases between. In germline, CDR1 is LNHDA, CDR2 SQIVND (reference sequence). CDR3 nucleotides: TGTGCCAGTACCCCCTGGGGGGGCGCCGGGGAGCTGTTTTTT. The encoded protein is CASTPWGGAGELFF. Full variable domain (missing parts from reference TRBV19 and TRBJ2-2): DGGITQSPKYLFRKEGQNVTLSCEQNLNHDAMYWYRQDPGQGLRLIYYSQIVNDFQKGDIAEGYSVSREKKESFPLTVTSAQKNPTAFYLCASTPWGGAGELFFGEGSRLTVL.

V and J are TRBV6-5 and TRBJ1-2; D not resolved. Germline V CDR1 and CDR2: MNHEY, SVGAGI. This CDR3 contains 14 residues. The ends were cut back, 6 bases at V and 2 bases at J, with 13 bases in the middle. CDR3 coding DNA: TGTGCCAGCAGCTCAAGCCCGTTGAACTATGGCTACACCTTC. Its protein product is CASSSSPLNYGYTF.